Presented here are 18 T cell receptor beta chains from one specimen sequenced in a study of T cells after posttransplantation cyclophosphamide. Clones were sequenced by immunoSEQ multiplex PCR, and TCRdb holds only the in-frame ones, with some missing. There are almost 35,000 clones in the sample, none observed a single time. The sample consisted of PBMCs. The receptors were sampled from a woman aged 50 to 60 in good health and a related stem cell transplant donor.

This clone was counted only a few times. V and J are TRBV7-6 and TRBJ2-3; no clear D gene. The CDR3 spans 14 residues. V was pared by 5 bases and J by 0 bases, with 9 bases between. CDR1 and CDR2 (germline): SGHVS, FNYEAQ. CDR3 protein: CASSPSDSTDTQYF. The DNA of the CDR3 is TGTGCCAGCAGCCCAAGCGACAGCACAGATACGCAGTATTTT.

This clone was recorded many times. The chain links TRBV12-3 or TRBV12-4 to TRBJ2-7, with TRBD1 matching 10 bases. The CDR3 covers 15 residues. V shed 4 bases, J shed 3 bases, and the junction held 6 bases outside the gene matches. CDR3: CASSSRQGALYEQYF. The CDR3, as DNA: TGTGCCAGCAGTTCACGACAGGGGGCCCTCTACGAGCAGTACTTC.

This clone was seen ten or more times. This chain connects TRBV4-3 to TRBJ2-1; TRBD2 matches at 10 bases. After removal of 4 bases from V and 7 bases from J, the junction contained 10 bases not matched to a gene. This CDR3 spans 16 amino acids. Germline CDR1 reads LGHNA; CDR2 reads YSLEER. The CDR3 protein is CASSPTLAGVINEQFF. In DNA form, the CDR3 reads TGCGCCAGCAGCCCTACCCTAGCGGGAGTAATTAATGAGCAGTTCTTC.

This clone was found many times. The chain couples TRBV6-5 to TRBJ2-5, with 13 positions matching TRBD2. V lost 4 bases, J lost 5 bases, and 4 bases stayed unmatched. The CDR3 is made up of 15 amino acids. Looked up from germline, CDR1 is MNHEY and CDR2 is SVGAGI. DNA for the CDR3: TGTGCCAGCAGTTCACTAGCGGGAGGGCCTGAGACCCAGTACTTC. The encoded protein is CASSSLAGGPETQYF.

This clone has a handful of counts. The gene calls are TRBV5-1 and TRBJ2-2; D not certain. Germline values: CDR1 SGHRS, CDR2 YFSETQ. The CDR3 consists of 15 residues. Trimming cost V 7 bases and J 0 bases, with 13 bases left between them. CDR3 loop: CASQTSSANTGELFF. DNA of the CDR3: TGCGCCAGCCAAACGAGCAGCGCGAACACCGGGGAGCTGTTTTTT. Filled out from reference TRBV5-1 and TRBJ2-2, the complete variable domain reads KAGVTQTPRYLIKTRGQQVTLSCSPISGHRSVSWYQQTPGQGLQFLFEYFSETQRNKGNFPGRFSGRQFSNSRSEMNVSTLELGDSALYLCASQTSSANTGELFFGEGSRLTVL.

This clone was observed at least ten times. The V and J genes are TRBV6-2 or TRBV6-3 and TRBJ1-5; D perhaps matches TRBD1 (6 bases). Germline V CDR1 and CDR2: MNHEY, SVGEGT. Between the trimmed V and J ends, which lost 6 bases and 3 bases, there was a span of 12 bases. This CDR3 spans 14 amino acids. CDR3 in amino acids: CASREGGANQPQHF. The CDR3, as DNA: TGTGCCAGCAGAGAGGGGGGGGCCAATCAGCCCCAGCATTTT.

This clone was seen more than once but under ten times. The chain joins TRBV18 to TRBJ1-2, with 7 positions matching TRBD1. V shed 3 bases and J 4 bases; nucleotides not matched to a gene: 5. CDR3 size: 14 residues. The germline V gene encodes CDR1 KGHSH and CDR2 LQKENI. The CDR3 protein is CASSPSGDSYGYTF. Here the CDR3 DNA reads TGTGCCAGCTCACCTTCAGGGGACAGCTATGGCTACACCTTC.

In its sample, this clone was seen many times. The rearrangement joins TRBV4-3 to TRBJ2-7; D is possibly TRBD2 (5 bases). V shed 4 bases and J shed 0 bases, with 10 bases lying between them. CDR1 is LGHNA and CDR2 is YSLEER in the germline V gene. This CDR3 is 14 amino acids long. This CDR3 reads CASSPNGVSYEQYF. CDR3 nucleotide sequence: TGCGCCAGCAGCCCGAACGGGGTCTCCTACGAGCAGTACTTC.

V is TRBV5-3 and J is TRBJ2-3, with 12 bases lining up with TRBD2. TRBV5-3 is noted as an ORF with a role that remains uncertain. V was pared by 8 bases and J by 4 bases, with 8 bases of the junction left unmatched. This CDR3 comprises 15 residues. CDR3 in DNA: TGTGCCAGGACTACTAGCGGGAGGTTCGCAGATACGCAGTATTTT. The encoded protein is CARTTSGRFADTQYF.

The sample holds a few counts of this clone. This CDR3 reads CASSSRQGALSYEQYF. The CDR3 DNA reads as TGTGCCAGCAGCTCCCGACAGGGGGCCCTCTCCTACGAGCAGTACTTC. The V call is TRBV7-9, the J call TRBJ2-7; 10 nucleotides align to TRBD1. CDR1 and CDR2 (germline): SEHNR, FQNEAQ (reference sequence). V shed 4 bases, J shed 0 bases, and the junction held 6 bases outside the gene matches. There are 16 residues in the CDR3. The whole variable domain, filled in from reference TRBV7-9 and TRBJ2-7, reads DTGVSQNPRHKITKRGQNVTFRCDPISEHNRLYWYRQTLGQGPEFLTYFQNEAQLEKSRLLSDRFSAERPKGSFSTLEIQRTEQGDSAMYLCASSSRQGALSYEQYFGPGTRLTVT.

The sample holds many counts of this clone. The chain joins TRBV7-2 to TRBJ2-3, with D maybe TRBD2 (5 bases). V was pared by 1 base and J by 5 bases, with 10 bases between. CDR3 length: 14 amino acids. Germline loops: CDR1 SGHTA, CDR2 FQGNSA. CDR3 in amino acids: CASSLGLAGDTQYF. The CDR3 region has the DNA TGTGCCAGCAGCTTAGGCCTAGCAGGAGATACGCAGTATTTT.

The rearrangement joins TRBV9 to TRBJ1-2; 9 bases align to TRBD1. The CDR3 has 15 amino acids. After removal of 0 bases from V and 5 bases from J, the junction contained 5 bases not matched to a gene. Germline V lookup: CDR1 SGDLS, CDR2 YYNGEE. Written as DNA, the CDR3 is TGTGCCAGCAGCGTAGGGCAGGGGACAGGGTATGGCTACACCTTC. It specifies CASSVGQGTGYGYTF.

This clone was recorded a few times. The chain carries TRBV29-1 and TRBJ1-2; D perhaps matches TRBD1 (5 bases). Germline V gene sequence: CDR1 SQVTM, CDR2 ANQGSEA. The CDR3 contains 12 residues. V lost 6 bases to trimming and J lost 4 bases, with 12 bases between them. The CDR3: CSVHGGLYGYTF. CDR3 bases: TGCAGCGTCCACGGGGGTCTCTATGGCTACACCTTC. Complete variable domain (other parts from reference TRBV29-1 and TRBJ1-2): SAVISQKPSRDICQRGTSLTIQCQVDSQVTMMFWYRQQPGQSLTLIATANQGSEATYESGFVIDKFPISRPNLTFSTLTVSNMSPEDSSIYLCSVHGGLYGYTFGSGTRLTVV.

The sample holds many counts of this clone. The chain recombines TRBV27 with TRBJ1-2; possibly TRBD1 for D (5 bases). Trimming took 6 bases from V and 1 from J, leaving 15 bases between them. This CDR3 region has 15 residues. CDR1 is MNHEY and CDR2 is SMNVEV in the germline V gene (reference sequence). The CDR3 region has the DNA TGTGCCAGCAGCCTTATCGCAGGGAGTAACTATGGCTACACCTTC. Translated, it gives CASSLIAGSNYGYTF.

This clone was counted at least ten times. This rearrangement joins TRBV6-6 to TRBJ2-7; 9 bases align to TRBD1. This CDR3 has 15 amino acids. J lost 2 bases, V lost 4 bases, and 6 bases had no gene match. CDR1 is MNHNY and CDR2 is SVGAGI in the germline V gene (reference sequence). In DNA, the CDR3 is TGTGCCAGCAGTTTCTCGACAGGGGGGCCCTACGAGCAGTACTTC. It yields the protein CASSFSTGGPYEQYF.

A remark on this clone: The same CDR3 is also encoded by other DNA sequences in this sample. The chain recombines TRBV9 with TRBJ2-6; TRBD2 is a possible D gene (7 bases). Germline V gene lookup returns CDR1 SGDLS and CDR2 YYNGEE. The germline V and J ends were trimmed by 4 bases and 4 bases, with 18 bases remaining between them. The CDR3 loop spans 17 amino acids. The CDR3 DNA follows: TGTGCCAGCAGCCTACTCAGGGGAGGGGCGGGGGCCAACGTCCTGACTTTC. Translation gives CASSLLRGGAGANVLTF. The whole variable domain, remainder taken from reference TRBV9 and TRBJ2-6, is DSGVTQTPKHLITATGQRVTLRCSPRSGDLSVYWYQQSLDQGLQFLIQYYNGEERAKGNILERFSAQQFPDLHSELNLSSLELGDSALYFCASSLLRGGAGANVLTFGAGSRLTVL.

This clone was observed at least ten times. The rearrangement joins TRBV7-3 to TRBJ2-7; 11 bases are shared with TRBD1. V shed 5 bases, J shed 3 bases, and the junction held 6 bases outside the gene matches. CDR1 and CDR2 (germline): SGHTA, FQGTGA. This CDR3 spans 15 amino acids. The CDR3 loop reads CASSAPDRGLYEQYF. The CDR3 DNA reads TGTGCCAGCAGCGCTCCGGACAGGGGGCTCTACGAGCAGTACTTC.

This clone was recorded a few times. This chain links TRBV6-1 with TRBJ2-2; 7 bases fit TRBD2. CDR1 is MNHNS and CDR2 is SASEGT in the germline V gene. This CDR3 is 15 amino acids long. J gave up 2 bases and V 8 bases, and 8 bases lay outside the gene matches. The CDR3 loop is CASSRSGPNTGELFF. DNA of the CDR3: TGTGCCAGCTCCCGTAGCGGGCCCAACACCGGGGAGCTGTTTTTT.